These 27 T cell receptor beta chains were all obtained from the same sample, sequenced in a study of regulatory T cells in long-lasting Graves disease. HTBI primers from iRepertoire and Arm-PCR of CDR3 regions yielded the TCR beta libraries. TCRdb recomputed calls from the multiplex PCR reads with MiXCR, one row per CDR3 protein. The repertoire holds 350,000 to 450,000 distinct CDR3 sequences, with about 21% as singletons. Time point denoted: persistent/refractory GD, antithyroid drugs over 5 years with positive TRAb. PBMC-extracted RNA yielded the TCR library. The material was peripheral blood mononuclear cells (PBMCs), obtained when the disease was refractory, from a patient treated with antithyroid drugs. The receptors come from a female donor with Graves disease.

The rearrangement uses TRBV20-1 and TRBJ2-6, with 9 bases lining up with TRBD1. CDR3 length: 16 residues. With 5 bases clipped from V and 4 bases from J, the junction kept 9 bases outside the gene matches. In germline, CDR1 is DFQATT, CDR2 SNEGSKA (reference sequence). The CDR3 DNA reads as TGCAGTGCTGGCTCGGGACAGGGAGCCGGGGCCAACGTCCTGACTTTC. Amino acids: CSAGSGQGAGANVLTF.

This clonotype has just a few counts. One end of the junction varies from germline; a read error may be responsible. This chain joins TRBV29-1 and TRBJ2-4; tentative D call: TRBD2 (6 bases). The CDR3 length is 11 residues. Germline assignment: CDR1 SQVTM and CDR2 ANQGSEA. CDR3 bases: TGCAGCAAAAAAGCCCTCAGACTAGTCGTCTTC. It codes for CSKKALRLVVF.

The rearrangement links TRBV5-1 to TRBJ2-7; D is unclear. The CDR3 contains 14 residues. Trimming stripped 5 bases from V and 1 base from J, with 13 bases between. Germline lookup yields CDR1 SGHRS and CDR2 YFSETQ. CDR3 loop: CASSRAGSSYEQYF. The CDR3 region has the DNA TGCGCCAGCAGTCGCGCCGGGTCATCCTACGAGCAGTACTTC.

This clonotype has at least ten counts. This sequence may be a read error, since a much larger clone differs from it by one base. This chain connects TRBV28 to TRBJ1-1; the D gene is possibly TRBD1 (6 bases). The CDR3 is 15 amino acids. Germline V CDR1 and CDR2: MDHEN, SYDVKM. V was pared by 4 bases and J by 1 base, with 13 bases between. CDR3 in DNA: TGTGCCAGCAGTTGGGCAGGGGCTGCGAACACTGAAGCTTTCTTT. Translating gives CASSWAGAANTEAFF.

In this sample, this clonotype turned up many times. The chain carries TRBV2 and TRBJ1-1; D is possibly TRBD1 (6 bases). The CDR3 runs to 16 residues. Deletions cut 6 bases from V and 4 bases from J, with 21 bases between. The germline CDR1 and CDR2 sequences are SNHLY and FYNNEI. The CDR3 loop reads CASSGGAGQVSTEAFF. The CDR3, as DNA: TGTGCCAGCAGCGGGGGGGCAGGCCAGGTGAGCACTGAAGCTTTCTTT.

This clonotype was seen at least ten times. This chain links TRBV28 with TRBJ2-5; no reliable D call. Looked up from germline, CDR1 is MDHEN and CDR2 is SYDVKM. Trimming took 6 bases from V and 2 from J, leaving 10 bases between them. The CDR3 totals 13 residues. The CDR3 reads CASSLLGQETQYF. CDR3 DNA sequence: TGTGCCAGCAGCCTCCTGGGACAAGAGACCCAGTACTTC.

The sample holds many counts of this clonotype. The chain employs TRBV28 and TRBJ2-7, with D possibly matching TRBD1 (6 bases). Germline V gene lookup returns CDR1 MDHEN and CDR2 SYDVKM. Between the trimmed V and J ends, which lost 4 bases and 5 bases, there was a span of 15 bases. This CDR3 contains 14 residues. CDR3 bases: TGTGCCAGCAGTTCCCTGACAGGACACAACGAGCAGTACTTC. Amino acids: CASSSLTGHNEQYF.

This clonotype was counted at least ten times. An end of the junction does not agree with germline; a read error may underlie this. This chain uses TRBV2 with TRBJ1-2; D call uncertain. In germline, CDR1 is SNHLY, CDR2 FYNNEI. The CDR3 consists of 14 residues. As DNA, the CDR3 is TGTGCCAGCAGTGGCCGGGGAGGGAGACATGGCTACACTTTC. It is translated as CASSGRGGRHGYTF.

This clonotype was seen many times. The genes are TRBV5-1 and TRBJ1-1, with TRBD1 matching 8 bases. The CDR3 is 14 residues long. The germline V gene has CDR1 SGHRS and CDR2 YFSETQ. Unmatched junction bases numbered 9, after V lost 4 bases and J lost 7 bases. The CDR3 protein is CASSPDRARGEAFF. The CDR3 DNA reads as TGCGCCAGCAGCCCGGACAGGGCCCGCGGTGAAGCTTTCTTT.

The gene calls are TRBV5-1 and TRBJ2-1; D may be TRBD2 (6 bases). The CDR3 extends over 16 amino acids. V lost 0 bases and J lost 2, with 12 bases in between. CDR1 and CDR2 (germline): SGHRS, YFSETQ. The CDR3: CASSLGIQRAYNEQFF. CDR3 sequence (DNA): TGCGCCAGCAGCTTGGGGATCCAGCGGGCCTACAATGAGCAGTTCTTC.

The rearrangement uses TRBV30 and TRBJ2-3; 8 bases match TRBD2. With 3 bases clipped from V and 0 bases from J, the junction kept 11 bases outside the gene matches. The CDR3 extends over 17 amino acids. In germline, CDR1 is GTSNPN, CDR2 SVGIG (reference sequence). The chain's CDR3 is CAWSTRSGRISTDTQYF. In DNA, the CDR3 is TGTGCCTGGAGCACTCGGAGCGGGAGAATTAGCACAGATACGCAGTATTTT.

The CDR3: CASSARDRLNTEAFF. The CDR3 DNA reads as TGTGCCAGCAGCGCCCGGGACAGACTGAACACTGAAGCTTTCTTT. The chain carries TRBV9 and TRBJ1-1; 7 nucleotides line up with TRBD1. With V trimmed by 3 bases and J by 0 bases, 5 bases remained unmatched. Germline CDR1 SGDLS, CDR2 YYNGEE. The CDR3 extends over 15 amino acids.

This clonotype was recorded at least ten times. This chain links TRBV2 with TRBJ1-1, with a possible D match to TRBD1 (5 bases). V was shortened by 4 bases and J by 1 base, with 13 bases between the two germline ends. This CDR3 has 15 residues. Germline CDR1 reads SNHLY; CDR2 reads FYNNEI. DNA of the CDR3: TGTGCCAGCAGTGCCCCGGGACTTAAGAACACTGAAGCTTTCTTT. It specifies CASSAPGLKNTEAFF.

This clonotype was seen many times. The chain carries TRBV2 and TRBJ2-7; possible D gene TRBD1, 5 bases. This CDR3 comprises 12 residues. The germline gives CDR1 SNHLY, CDR2 FYNNEI. Trimming shortened V by 4 bases and J by 2 bases, and 6 bases separated the two germline ends. CDR3 DNA: TGTGCCAGCAGTGGACAGACCTACGAGCAGTACTTC. Amino acids: CASSGQTYEQYF.

The table lists this clonotype with many counts. The V gene is TRBV5-6, the J gene TRBJ2-4, with no clear D. The germline V and J ends were trimmed by 0 bases and 6 bases, with 10 bases remaining between them. CDR3 size: 14 residues. Germline V gives CDR1 SGHDT, CDR2 YYEEEE. CDR3 sequence reads: CASSLVASGNIQYF. CDR3 in DNA: TGTGCCAGCAGCTTGGTGGCCTCCGGAAACATTCAGTACTTC.

The sample holds many counts of this clonotype. The genes are TRBV12-5 and TRBJ1-1; a possible D gene is TRBD1 (5 bases). Germline CDR1 is LGHNT and CDR2 is FRNRAP. Trimming left V 2 bases short and J 1 base short, with 20 bases between. The CDR3 covers 18 residues. CDR3 residues: CASGLSYGPEGPNTEAFF. The CDR3 nucleotides are TGTGCTAGTGGTTTGTCATACGGGCCCGAGGGACCGAACACTGAAGCTTTCTTT.

This clonotype was counted ten times or more. This chain connects TRBV10-2 to TRBJ2-7; 7 bases match TRBD2. V lost 3 bases to trimming and J lost 3 bases; unmatched junction nucleotides: 11. CDR1 is WSHSY, CDR2 SAAADI, per germline. This CDR3 has 16 amino acids. In DNA, the CDR3 is TGCGCCAGCAGTGAAGATGGGGCGGGAGAGGTCTACGAGCAGTACTTC. It is translated as CASSEDGAGEVYEQYF.

This clonotype was recorded many times. V gene TRBV15 combines with J gene TRBJ1-4; D may be TRBD1 (6 bases). V gave up 8 bases and J gave up 5 bases, with 21 bases separating them. The germline V gene has CDR1 LNHNV and CDR2 YYDKDF (reference sequence). The CDR3 runs to 16 residues. The CDR3 spells CATGTGTQVHNEKLFF. CDR3 coding DNA: TGTGCCACCGGAACCGGGACACAAGTCCACAATGAAAAACTGTTTTTT. Drawing the rest from reference TRBV15 and TRBJ1-4, the complete variable domain is DAMVIQNPRYQVTQFGKPVTLSCSQTLNHNVMYWYQQKSSQAPKLLFHYYDKDFNNEADTPDNFQSRRPNTSFCFLDIRSPGLGDTAMYLCATGTGTQVHNEKLFFGSGTQLSVL.

This clonotype was seen ten or more times. The chain is built from TRBV15 and TRBJ2-5; D gene unclear. The CDR3 runs to 16 residues. Trimming left V 1 base short and J 1 base short, with 13 bases between. Germline V gene data show CDR1 as LNHNV and CDR2 as YYDKDF (reference sequence). For the CDR3, the DNA is TGTGCCACCAGCAGAGGAAACAAGGTCACCCAAGAGACCCAGTACTTC. It translates to CATSRGNKVTQETQYF.

This clonotype has a count of ten or more. The V and J genes are TRBV20-1 and TRBJ2-2, with TRBD1 matching over 9 bases. The CDR3 runs to 14 residues. Germline V lookup: CDR1 DFQATT, CDR2 SNEGSKA (reference sequence). Trimming removed 6 bases from V and 4 bases from J; junction bases left unmatched: 6. The CDR3 is CSALDRGRTGELFF. DNA for the CDR3: TGCAGTGCCCTGGACAGGGGACGCACCGGGGAGCTGTTTTTT.

This clonotype occurred a few times. V is TRBV28 and J is TRBJ2-1; TRBD2 aligns across 10 bases. The CDR3 consists of 15 residues. Germline V gives CDR1 MDHEN, CDR2 SYDVKM. Losses at the gene ends were 9 bases for V and 4 bases for J; bases not matched to a gene: 9. In DNA form, the CDR3 reads TGTGCCAGTCGCAGGGAACTAGCGGGATACAATGAGCAGTTCTTC. Its protein product is CASRRELAGYNEQFF.

This clonotype was found many times. The chain employs TRBV19 and TRBJ1-5; D remains ambiguous. V dropped 7 bases and J dropped 3 bases, with 13 bases sitting between them. Germline V lookup: CDR1 LNHDA, CDR2 SQIVND (reference sequence). The CDR3 is 14 residues long. CDR3 loop: CASTPAWDNQPQHF. The CDR3, as DNA: TGTGCCAGTACCCCGGCGTGGGACAATCAGCCCCAGCATTTT.

This clonotype has a handful of counts. The V and J genes are TRBV7-2 and TRBJ2-2; D could derive from TRBD1 or TRBD2 (5 bases each). The ends were cut back, 1 base at V and 5 bases at J, with 14 bases in the middle. CDR1 is SGHTA and CDR2 is FQGNSA in the germline V gene. This CDR3 contains 16 residues. The CDR3 sequence: CASSLVGGQFTGELFF. CDR3 DNA: TGTGCCAGCAGCTTAGTTGGAGGACAATTTACCGGGGAGCTGTTTTTT.

This clonotype was picked up many times. The CDR3 DNA reads as TGTGCCAGCAGCCCCACCGGGACCGTCTCCTACGAGCAGTACTTC. Translation gives CASSPTGTVSYEQYF. This chain uses TRBV28 with TRBJ2-7; D assignment may be TRBD1 or TRBD2 (5 bases each). Per germline, CDR1 MDHEN and CDR2 SYDVKM. V was shortened by 6 bases and J by 0 bases, with 15 bases between the two germline ends. The CDR3 length is 15 residues.

Only a few counts were recorded for this clonotype. The chain recombines TRBV20-1 with TRBJ2-2, with 8 positions matching TRBD2. CDR1 and CDR2 (germline): DFQATT, SNEGSKA (reference sequence). The J segment lost 6 bases and the V segment lost 3 bases, leaving 12 bases of the junction unmatched. The CDR3 contains 16 residues. CDR3 sequence reads: CSARDSSGRASGELFF. The CDR3, as DNA: TGCAGTGCTAGGGACAGCAGCGGGAGAGCGTCCGGGGAGCTGTTTTTT.

This clonotype was picked up many times. The chain joins TRBV11-1 to TRBJ2-5; TRBD2 might be the D (5 bases). The V and J ends lost 5 bases and 3 bases respectively, with 13 bases between them. Germline V gene sequence: CDR1 SGHAT, CDR2 FQDESV (reference sequence). The CDR3 runs 14 residues. CDR3 region: CASSPEGQEETQYF. The CDR3 DNA is TGTGCCAGCAGCCCAGAGGGCCAAGAAGAGACCCAGTACTTC.

The chain has TRBV19 and TRBJ1-4; D gene ambiguous. The CDR3 loop spans 14 amino acids. From germline, CDR1 is LNHDA and CDR2 SQIVND (reference sequence). Trimming pared 4 bases from V and 0 bases from J, leaving 6 bases between. The chain's CDR3 is CASSNLATNEKLFF. The CDR3, as DNA: TGTGCCAGTAGTAACCTTGCAACTAATGAAAAACTGTTTTTT.